This T cell receptor (beta chain) was sequenced in a study of T cells expressing NK-cell markers. Points from the study as a whole: As a fraction of CD8+ T cells, dominant NKG2C+ clonotypes reached roughly 1.0-7.5% in six donors. Several of the donors also had these clonotypes leading their CD3+CD56-NKG2C+ fraction.

In regard to this clonotype: Antigen unknown.

The germline V gene encodes CDR1 SEHNR and CDR2 FQNEAQ (reference sequence). This CDR3 spans 12 amino acids. The authors generated TCR beta cDNA through 5'RACE template switching with UMIs. Reanalyzing the 5' RACE reads, TCRdb keeps one entry per CDR3 protein, without DNA. The listing records approximately 150,000 distinct CDR3 sequences. The sample consisted of blood T cells: a sorted CD56 or NKG2C T cell subset, CD4+ or CD8+ T cells, or bulk PBMC T cells (not recorded which). The source of this sequence is a man younger than 35 in good health. The chain uses TRBV7-9 and TRBJ2-1. The CDR3 sequence is CASSLARDEQFF. Drawing the rest from reference TRBV7-9 and TRBJ2-1, the complete variable domain is DTGVSQNPRHKITKRGQNVTFRCDPISEHNRLYWYRQTLGQGPEFLTYFQNEAQLEKSRLLSDRFSAERPKGSFSTLEIQRTEQGDSAMYLCASSLARDEQFFGPGTRLTVL.